The 24 T cell receptor beta chains below were found in one sample sequenced in a study of blood T cell repertoires in COVID-19. This table comes from immunoSEQ multiplex PCR, and its TCRdb copy is limited to in-frame clones, with some not included. The sample gives 150,000 to 200,000 clones, 80% to 90% of which show up once; 3.5% to 4% is in the top ten. Input material: peripheral blood. All receptors derive from a woman in her seventies with acute or convalescent COVID-19.

The chain has TRBV6-5 and TRBJ1-2, with D perhaps matching TRBD1 (6 bases). With 6 bases removed from V and 8 bases from J, the gap between germline ends came to 22 bases. The CDR3 runs to 15 residues. Germline CDR1 MNHEY, CDR2 SVGAGI. As DNA, the CDR3 is TGTGCCAGCAGCCAATTGAGAGGGGGTTTGGGAGGCTACACCTTC. Protein: CASSQLRGGLGGYTF.

The V and J genes are TRBV6-5 and TRBJ1-5, with D tentatively TRBD1 (5 bases). The CDR3 sequence is 14 residues long. Germline values: CDR1 MNHEY, CDR2 SVGAGI. The V and J ends lost 8 bases and 2 bases respectively, with 13 bases between them. Written as DNA, the CDR3 is TGTGCCAGCCGGACAACCCTGGGCAATCAGCCCCAGCATTTT. Protein: CASRTTLGNQPQHF.

The rearrangement uses TRBV6-5 and TRBJ1-6; tentatively, D is TRBD1 (6 bases). This CDR3 region has 12 residues. Per the germline V gene, CDR1 is MNHEY and CDR2 is SVGAGI. Between the trimmed V and J ends, which lost 6 bases and 14 bases, there was a span of 14 bases. The DNA of the CDR3 is TGTGCCAGCAGCAGCACCAGGGGCTCCCTCCACTTT. Its translation: CASSSTRGSLHF.

This clone was counted only a few times. The rearrangement joins TRBV5-4 to TRBJ2-1, with unresolved D. Trimming cost V 4 bases and J 12 bases, with 11 bases left between them. CDR3 size: 11 residues. CDR1 and CDR2 (germline): SGHNT, YYREEE (reference sequence). CDR3 nucleotide sequence: TGTGCCAGCAGCCTCGATAGACTGCAGTTCTTC. Protein product: CASSLDRLQFF. Full variable domain (outside the CDR3, taken from reference TRBV5-4 and TRBJ2-1): ETGVTQSPTHLIKTRGQQVTLRCSSQSGHNTVSWYQQALGQGPQFIFQYYREEENGRGNFPPRFSGLQFPNYSSELNVNALELDDSALYLCASSLDRLQFFGPGTRLTVL.

This clone has only one observation. The chain recombines TRBV6-2 or TRBV6-3 with TRBJ2-1; tentative D call: TRBD2 (5 bases). Germline CDR1 reads MNHEY; CDR2 reads SVGEGT. V lost 0 bases, J lost 0 bases, and 21 bases lay in between. The CDR3 is 20 residues long. CDR3 nucleotide sequence: TGTGCCAGCAGTTACTCGATCGGCGGGCAGGCCTCCAGCTCCTACAATGAGCAGTTCTTC. Translating it yields CASSYSIGGQASSSYNEQFF.

J is TRBJ2-7 and V is TRBV5-1; a possible D gene is TRBD1 (5 bases). The CDR3 spans 16 residues. V was pared by 0 bases and J by 2 bases, with 15 bases between. The germline V gene has CDR1 SGHRS and CDR2 YFSETQ. CDR3 protein: CASSLGHLGPAYEQYF. DNA of the CDR3: TGCGCCAGCAGCTTGGGTCATCTGGGGCCGGCCTACGAGCAGTACTTC.

J is TRBJ1-2 and V is TRBV6-1; 8 bases match TRBD1. Per the germline V gene, CDR1 is MNHNS and CDR2 is SASEGT. CDR3 length equals 18 residues. After removal of 0 bases from V and 5 bases from J, the junction contained 14 bases not matched to a gene. The CDR3 is CASSEAIFGQGAFYGYTF. The CDR3 region has the DNA TGTGCCAGCAGTGAAGCGATCTTTGGACAGGGAGCCTTTTATGGCTACACCTTC.

The chain has TRBV6-5 and TRBJ2-5; 10 nucleotides agree with TRBD2. The CDR3 spans 14 residues. V shed 6 bases, J shed 2 bases, and the junction held 3 bases outside the gene matches. Per the germline V gene, CDR1 is MNHEY and CDR2 is SVGAGI. CDR3 in amino acids: CASRYSGGQETQYF. In DNA form, the CDR3 reads TGTGCCAGCAGATATAGCGGGGGGCAAGAGACCCAGTACTTC.

As for this clone: Other DNA sequences in this specimen translate into the identical CDR3. The rearrangement links TRBV5-1 to TRBJ1-1; 7 bases agree with TRBD1. The trim removed 3 bases at V and 3 bases at J, leaving 5 bases unmatched. The CDR3 extends over 14 amino acids. Germline V gives CDR1 SGHRS, CDR2 YFSETQ. CDR3 sequence (DNA): TGCGCCAGCAGCTCCATCGGACAGGACACTGAAGCTTTCTTT. It translates to CASSSIGQDTEAFF.

This rearrangement joins TRBV4-2 to TRBJ2-7; the D gene is possibly TRBD2 (6 bases). The length of the CDR3 is 13 residues. Looked up from germline, CDR1 is LGHNA and CDR2 is YNFKEQ. Trimming stripped 0 bases from V and 6 bases from J, with 9 bases between. CDR3 protein: CASSQEEGREQYF. DNA for the CDR3: TGTGCCAGCAGCCAAGAGGAGGGGCGCGAGCAGTACTTC.

This chain joins TRBV29-1 and TRBJ1-5, with D hard to call. The CDR3 is made up of 13 amino acids. CDR1 is SQVTM, CDR2 ANQGSEA, per germline. Trimming shortened V by 2 bases and J by 6 bases, and 11 bases separated the two germline ends. This CDR3 is CSVETVPGQPQHF. CDR3 nucleotides: TGCAGCGTTGAAACCGTCCCCGGTCAGCCCCAGCATTTT.

The chain joins TRBV5-1 to TRBJ1-6, with D unclear. Germline V gene data show CDR1 as SGHRS and CDR2 as YFSETQ. V was clipped by 0 bases and J by 0 bases, with 7 bases between them. The CDR3 has 16 amino acids. CDR3 DNA sequence: TGCGCCAGCAGCTTGGACCCCAGCTCCTATAATTCACCCCTCCACTTT. Its translation is CASSLDPSSYNSPLHF.

The rearrangement uses TRBV12-3 or TRBV12-4 and TRBJ1-5, with unresolved D. The CDR3 has 11 residues. V lost 7 bases and J lost 9, with 10 bases in between. CDR3 residues: CASKSGGPQHF. The CDR3 DNA sequence: TGTGCCAGCAAATCGGGTGGGCCCCAGCATTTT.

V is TRBV6-5 and J is TRBJ1-5; 8 bases are a match to TRBD1. CDR3 size: 15 residues. Germline values: CDR1 MNHEY, CDR2 SVGAGI. Trimming removed 5 bases from V and 5 bases from J; junction bases left unmatched: 8. The CDR3 DNA reads as TGTGCCAGCAGTAGGACAGGGCAGGACTATCAGCCCCAGCATTTT. Amino acid sequence: CASSRTGQDYQPQHF.

The rearrangement joins TRBV5-1 to TRBJ1-1; 11 bases match TRBD1. The germline V gene has CDR1 SGHRS and CDR2 YFSETQ. CDR3 length: 17 amino acids. V trimming: 0 bases; J trimming: 0 bases; junction bases outside the gene matches: 4. CDR3 nucleotides: TGCGCCAGCAGCTTGGGGGGACAGGGGGTCCTGAACACTGAAGCTTTCTTT. This encodes CASSLGGQGVLNTEAFF.

The gene calls are TRBV29-1 and TRBJ1-1; a weak D match, TRBD1 (6 bases). Trimming stripped 5 bases from V and 0 bases from J, with 10 bases between. Germline lookup yields CDR1 SQVTM and CDR2 ANQGSEA. This CDR3 is built from 13 residues. This CDR3 is CSVRTDLNTEAFF. The CDR3 nucleotides read TGCAGCGTTCGGACAGACCTGAACACTGAAGCTTTCTTT.

V and J are TRBV9 and TRBJ2-3; 7 nucleotides line up with TRBD1. Germline V gene data show CDR1 as SGDLS and CDR2 as YYNGEE. The CDR3 loop spans 15 amino acids. V trimming: 2 bases; J trimming: 3 bases; junction bases outside the gene matches: 6. The CDR3 region is CASSVRDSRTDTQYF. The CDR3 bases are TGTGCCAGCAGCGTCCGGGACAGTAGGACAGATACGCAGTATTTT.

The V call is TRBV6-2 or TRBV6-3, the J call TRBJ1-3; no firm D call. The germline V gene has CDR1 MNHEY and CDR2 SVGEGT. This CDR3 is built from 12 residues. Deletions cut 2 bases from V and 4 bases from J, with 3 bases between. The CDR3 region has the DNA TGTGCCAGCAGTTACAGCGGAAACACCATATATTTT. Encoded protein: CASSYSGNTIYF.

The chain is built from TRBV24-1 and TRBJ2-3, with a weak D call TRBD1 (6 bases). From germline, CDR1 is KGHDR and CDR2 SFDVKD. Trimming took 7 bases from V and 2 from J, leaving 15 bases between them. The CDR3 has 15 amino acids. CDR3 DNA: TGTGCCACCAGCCGGACAGACCTACACACAGATACGCAGTATTTT. Amino acid sequence: CATSRTDLHTDTQYF.

The J gene is TRBJ2-7, the V gene TRBV3-1 (or the pseudogene TRBV3-2); unclear D gene. The CDR3 consists of 12 residues. The germline V gene has CDR1 LGHDT and CDR2 YNNKEL (reference sequence). V was clipped by 0 bases and J by 7 bases, with 7 bases between them. DNA of the CDR3: TGTGCCAGCAGCCAAGATCTATTGGAGCAGTACTTC. Translating it yields CASSQDLLEQYF.

The rearrangement joins TRBV5-5 to TRBJ1-5; 10 nucleotides align to TRBD1. The CDR3 has 13 residues. The junction had 4 bases not matched to a gene; V was cut back by 7 bases and J by 6 bases. CDR1 is SGHKS and CDR2 is YYEKEE in the germline V gene (reference sequence). CDR3 region: CASGTGDGQPQHF. The CDR3, as DNA: TGTGCCAGCGGGACAGGGGACGGTCAGCCCCAGCATTTT.

The chain is built from TRBV15 and TRBJ2-3, with TRBD2 matching over 11 bases. CDR3 size: 16 residues. Trimming removed 0 bases from V and 8 bases from J; junction bases left unmatched: 7. CDR1 and CDR2 (germline): LNHNV, YYDKDF (reference sequence). The CDR3: CATSRDLAGGPVTQYF. The CDR3, as DNA: TGTGCCACCAGCAGAGACCTAGCGGGAGGACCGGTTACGCAGTATTTT.

The chain employs TRBV7-2 and TRBJ2-3; unclear D gene. The CDR3 runs 15 residues. Per germline, CDR1 SGHTA and CDR2 FQGNSA. V dropped 7 bases and J dropped 0 bases, with 14 bases sitting between them. CDR3 protein: CASTLGHTSTDTQYF. CDR3 bases: TGTGCCAGCACGCTAGGCCACACTAGCACAGATACGCAGTATTTT.

The chain carries TRBV29-1 and TRBJ2-7, with 7 bases matching TRBD2. The CDR3 is 16 residues long. CDR1 and CDR2 (germline): SQVTM, ANQGSEA. The trim removed 6 bases at V and 6 bases at J, leaving 20 bases unmatched. Here the CDR3 reads CSVQLKGGTILSEQYF. In DNA, the CDR3 is TGCAGCGTCCAATTAAAGGGCGGGACTATCCTTTCCGAGCAGTACTTC.